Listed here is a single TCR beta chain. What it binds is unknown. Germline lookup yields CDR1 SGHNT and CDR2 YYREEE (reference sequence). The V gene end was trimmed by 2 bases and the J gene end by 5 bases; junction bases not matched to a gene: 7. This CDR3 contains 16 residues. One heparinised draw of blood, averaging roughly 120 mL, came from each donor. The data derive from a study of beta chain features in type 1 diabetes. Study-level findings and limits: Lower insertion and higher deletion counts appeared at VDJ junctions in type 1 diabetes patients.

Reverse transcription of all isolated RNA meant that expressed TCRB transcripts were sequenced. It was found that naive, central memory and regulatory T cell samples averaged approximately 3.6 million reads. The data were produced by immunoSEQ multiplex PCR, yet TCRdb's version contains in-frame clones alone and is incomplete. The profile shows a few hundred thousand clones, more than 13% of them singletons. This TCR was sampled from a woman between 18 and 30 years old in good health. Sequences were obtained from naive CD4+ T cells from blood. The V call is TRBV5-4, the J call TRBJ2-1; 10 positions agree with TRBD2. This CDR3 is CASSFLAGGHHNEQFF. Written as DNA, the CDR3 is TGTGCCAGCAGCTTCTTAGCGGGAGGACACCACAATGAGCAGTTCTTC.